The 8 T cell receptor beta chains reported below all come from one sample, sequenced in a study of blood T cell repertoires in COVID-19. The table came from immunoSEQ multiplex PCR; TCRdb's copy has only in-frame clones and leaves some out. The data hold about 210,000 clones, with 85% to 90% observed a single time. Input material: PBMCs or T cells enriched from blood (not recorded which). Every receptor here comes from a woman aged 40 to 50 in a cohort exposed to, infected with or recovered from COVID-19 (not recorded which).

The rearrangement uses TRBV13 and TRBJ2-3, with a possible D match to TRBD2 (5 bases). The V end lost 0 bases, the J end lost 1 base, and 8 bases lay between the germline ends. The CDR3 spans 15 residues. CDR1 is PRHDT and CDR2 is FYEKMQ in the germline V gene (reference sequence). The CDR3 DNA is TGTGCCAGCAGCTTAGGCGGGGTGGGCACAGATACGCAGTATTTT. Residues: CASSLGGVGTDTQYF.

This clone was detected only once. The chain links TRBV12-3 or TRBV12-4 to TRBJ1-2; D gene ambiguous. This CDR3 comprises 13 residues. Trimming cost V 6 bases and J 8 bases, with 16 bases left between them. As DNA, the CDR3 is TGTGCCAGCAGCGGGGATCCTACATGGGGCTACACCTTC. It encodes CASSGDPTWGYTF.

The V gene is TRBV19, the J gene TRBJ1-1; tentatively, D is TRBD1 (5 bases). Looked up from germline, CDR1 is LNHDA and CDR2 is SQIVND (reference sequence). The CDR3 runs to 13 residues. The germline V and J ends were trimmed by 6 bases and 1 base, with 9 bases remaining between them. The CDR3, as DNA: TGTGCCAGTAGGACCCAGGGGAACACTGAAGCTTTCTTT. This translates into CASRTQGNTEAFF.

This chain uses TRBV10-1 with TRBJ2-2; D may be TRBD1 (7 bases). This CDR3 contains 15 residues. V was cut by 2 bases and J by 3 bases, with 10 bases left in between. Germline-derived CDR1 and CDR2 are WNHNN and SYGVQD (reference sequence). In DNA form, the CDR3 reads TGCGCCAGCAGTGAGACCAGGGGGGACACCGGGGAGCTGTTTTTT. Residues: CASSETRGDTGELFF.

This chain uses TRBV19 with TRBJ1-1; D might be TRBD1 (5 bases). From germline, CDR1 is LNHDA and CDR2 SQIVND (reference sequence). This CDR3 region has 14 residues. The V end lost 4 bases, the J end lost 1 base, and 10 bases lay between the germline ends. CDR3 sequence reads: CASSTPQGNTEAFF. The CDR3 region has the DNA TGTGCCAGTAGTACCCCCCAGGGGAACACTGAAGCTTTCTTT.

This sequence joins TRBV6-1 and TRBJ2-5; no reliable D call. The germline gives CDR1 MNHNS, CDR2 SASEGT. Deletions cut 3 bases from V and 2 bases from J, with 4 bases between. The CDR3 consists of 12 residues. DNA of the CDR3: TGTGCCAGCAGTGAGACACAAGAGACCCAGTACTTC. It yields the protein CASSETQETQYF.

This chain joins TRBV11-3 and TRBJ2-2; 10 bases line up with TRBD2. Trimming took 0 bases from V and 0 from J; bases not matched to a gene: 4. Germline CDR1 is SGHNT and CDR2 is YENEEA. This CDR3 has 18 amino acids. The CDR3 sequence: CASSLEVLAGSNTGELFF. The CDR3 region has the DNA TGTGCCAGCAGCTTAGAGGTACTAGCGGGATCGAACACCGGGGAGCTGTTTTTT.

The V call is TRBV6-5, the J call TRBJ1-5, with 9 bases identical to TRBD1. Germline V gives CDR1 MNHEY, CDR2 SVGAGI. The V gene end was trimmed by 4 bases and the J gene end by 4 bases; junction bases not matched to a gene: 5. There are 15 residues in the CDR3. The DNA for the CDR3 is TGTGCCAGCAGTTCCACCGGGACAGGGAATCAGCCCCAGCATTTT. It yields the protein CASSSTGTGNQPQHF.